Only a few counts were recorded for the clone carrying this T cell receptor beta chain. Its antigen is currently unknown. Method: immunoSEQ multiplex PCR; TCRdb's copy keeps in-frame clones and lacks some. The sample contains around 980,000 clones, 75% to 80% of which appear only once. These data belong to a study of shared clonotypes between healthy human individuals. Study-wide findings and caveats: The represented genetic and exposure-history diversity was limited by the small number of donors.

The V segment lost 10 bases and the J segment 5 bases; nucleotides outside the gene matches: 10. The CDR3 has 13 residues. The germline gives CDR1 ENHRY, CDR2 SYGVKD. The V call is TRBV10-3, the J call TRBJ1-1; 7 bases are shared with TRBD1. The sequence was collected from a man aged 18 to 29 in good health. Some clones in this sample may be carry-over from other donors' samples. The sample taken for sequencing was memory CD4+ T cells from PBMCs. Stated subset: CD45RA-negative fraction. In DNA, the CDR3 is TGTGCCAGCGGACAGGAAAGAGGTACTGAAGCTTTCTTT. Encoded protein: CASGQERGTEAFF.